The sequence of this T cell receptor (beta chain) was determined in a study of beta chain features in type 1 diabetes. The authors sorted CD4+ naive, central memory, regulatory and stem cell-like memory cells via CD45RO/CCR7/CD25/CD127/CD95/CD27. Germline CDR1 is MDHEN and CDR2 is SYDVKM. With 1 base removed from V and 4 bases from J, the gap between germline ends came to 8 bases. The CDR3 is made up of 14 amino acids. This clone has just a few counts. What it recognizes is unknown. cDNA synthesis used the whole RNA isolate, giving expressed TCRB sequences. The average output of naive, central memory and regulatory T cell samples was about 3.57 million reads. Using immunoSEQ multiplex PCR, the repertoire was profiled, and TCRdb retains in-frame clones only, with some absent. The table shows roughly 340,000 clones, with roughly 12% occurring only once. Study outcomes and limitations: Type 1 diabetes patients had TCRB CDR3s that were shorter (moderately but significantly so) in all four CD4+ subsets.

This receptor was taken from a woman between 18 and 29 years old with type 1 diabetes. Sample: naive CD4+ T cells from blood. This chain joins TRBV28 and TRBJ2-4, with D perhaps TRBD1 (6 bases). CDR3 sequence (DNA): TGTGCCAGCAGTTTATATGACAGGAAAAACATTCAGTACTTC. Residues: CASSLYDRKNIQYF.